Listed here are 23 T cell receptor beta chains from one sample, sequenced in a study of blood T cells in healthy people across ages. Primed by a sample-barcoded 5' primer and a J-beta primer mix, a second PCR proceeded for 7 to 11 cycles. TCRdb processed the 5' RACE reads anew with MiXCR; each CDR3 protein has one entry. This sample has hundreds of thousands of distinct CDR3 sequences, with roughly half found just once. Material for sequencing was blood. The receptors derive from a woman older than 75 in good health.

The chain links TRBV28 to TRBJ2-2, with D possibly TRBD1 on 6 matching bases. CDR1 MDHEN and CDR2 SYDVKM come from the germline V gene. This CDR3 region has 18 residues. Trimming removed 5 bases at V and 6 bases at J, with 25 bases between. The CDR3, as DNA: TGTGCCAGCAGTCCTCTCCGACTCCTGGGGGCTCGTGCCGGGGAGCTGTTTTTT. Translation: CASSPLRLLGARAGELFF.

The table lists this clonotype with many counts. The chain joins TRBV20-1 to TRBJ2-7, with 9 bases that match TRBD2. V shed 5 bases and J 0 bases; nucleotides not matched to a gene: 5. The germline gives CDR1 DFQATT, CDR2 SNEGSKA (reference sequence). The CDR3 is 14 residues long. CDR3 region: CSAGVTSGSYEQYF. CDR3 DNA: TGCAGTGCTGGGGTGACTAGCGGCTCCTACGAGCAGTACTTC.

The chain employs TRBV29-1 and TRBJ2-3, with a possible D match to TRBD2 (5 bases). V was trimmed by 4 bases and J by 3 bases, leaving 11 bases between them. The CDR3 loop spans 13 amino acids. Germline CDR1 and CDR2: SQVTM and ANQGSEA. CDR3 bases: TGCAGCGTTGGCGGCGGGCGTACAGATACGCAGTATTTT. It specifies CSVGGGRTDTQYF.

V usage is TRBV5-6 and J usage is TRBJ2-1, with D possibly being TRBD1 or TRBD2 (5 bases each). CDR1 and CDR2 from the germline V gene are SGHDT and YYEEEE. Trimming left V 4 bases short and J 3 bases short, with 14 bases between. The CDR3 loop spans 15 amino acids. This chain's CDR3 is CASSQLRDGYNEQFF. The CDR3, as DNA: TGTGCCAGCAGCCAACTCAGGGACGGCTACAATGAGCAGTTCTTC.

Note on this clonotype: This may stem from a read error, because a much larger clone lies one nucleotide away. The CDR3: CACRKTGADYGYTF. In DNA form, the CDR3 reads TGTGCCTGCAGAAAAACAGGGGCAGACTATGGCTACACCTTC. The J gene is TRBJ1-2, the V gene TRBV12-3 or TRBV12-4, with 7 bases identical to TRBD1. CDR3 size: 14 residues.

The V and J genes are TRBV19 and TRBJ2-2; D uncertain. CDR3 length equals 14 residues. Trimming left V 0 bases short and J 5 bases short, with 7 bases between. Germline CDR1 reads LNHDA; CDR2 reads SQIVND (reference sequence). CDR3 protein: CASSIDLETGELFF. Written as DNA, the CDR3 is TGTGCCAGTAGTATAGATTTAGAGACCGGGGAGCTGTTTTTT.

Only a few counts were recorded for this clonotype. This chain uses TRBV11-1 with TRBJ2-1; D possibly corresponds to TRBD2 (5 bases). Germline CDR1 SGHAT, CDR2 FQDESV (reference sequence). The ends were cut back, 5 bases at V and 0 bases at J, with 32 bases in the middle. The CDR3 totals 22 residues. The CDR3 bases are TGTGCCAGCAGCCGTATAAGACCTAGCTTTCCTTTTCGGGGAAGCTCCTACAATGAGCAGTTCTTC. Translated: CASSRIRPSFPFRGSSYNEQFF.

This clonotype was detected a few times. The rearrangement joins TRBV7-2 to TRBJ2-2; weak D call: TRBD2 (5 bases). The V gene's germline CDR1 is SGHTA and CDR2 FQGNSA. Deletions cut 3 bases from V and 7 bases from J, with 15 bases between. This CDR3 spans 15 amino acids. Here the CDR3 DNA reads TGTGCCAGCAGCTTTAGCCCGGGGTCCGGCGGGGAGCTGTTTTTT. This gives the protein CASSFSPGSGGELFF.

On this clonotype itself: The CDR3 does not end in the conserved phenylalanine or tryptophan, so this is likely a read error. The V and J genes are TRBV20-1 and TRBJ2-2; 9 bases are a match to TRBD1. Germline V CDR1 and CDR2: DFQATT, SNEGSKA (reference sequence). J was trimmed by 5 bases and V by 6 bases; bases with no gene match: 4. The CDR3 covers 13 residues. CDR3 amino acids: CSAYRGRTGELFL. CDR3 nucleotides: TGCAGTGCATACAGGGGGCGAACCGGGGAGCTGTTTTTA.

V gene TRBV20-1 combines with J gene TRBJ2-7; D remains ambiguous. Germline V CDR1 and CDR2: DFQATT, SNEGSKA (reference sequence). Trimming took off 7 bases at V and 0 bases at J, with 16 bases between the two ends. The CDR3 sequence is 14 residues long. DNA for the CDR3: TGCAGTGTCCCCGTGCCGACTCACTCCTACGAGCAGTACTTC. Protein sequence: CSVPVPTHSYEQYF.

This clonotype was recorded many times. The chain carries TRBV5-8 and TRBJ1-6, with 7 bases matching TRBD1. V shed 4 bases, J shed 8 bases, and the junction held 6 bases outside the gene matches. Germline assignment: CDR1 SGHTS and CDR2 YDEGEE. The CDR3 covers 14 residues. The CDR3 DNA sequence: TGTGCCAGCAGCCTCGGACAGGCCTATTCACCCCTCCACTTT. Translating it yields CASSLGQAYSPLHF.

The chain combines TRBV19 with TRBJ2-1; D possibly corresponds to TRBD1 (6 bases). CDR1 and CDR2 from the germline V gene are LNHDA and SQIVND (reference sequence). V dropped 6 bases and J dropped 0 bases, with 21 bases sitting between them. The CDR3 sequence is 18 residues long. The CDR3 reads CASRVPIPQGISYNEQFF. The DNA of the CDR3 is TGTGCCAGTAGGGTTCCCATCCCCCAGGGGATCTCCTACAATGAGCAGTTCTTC.

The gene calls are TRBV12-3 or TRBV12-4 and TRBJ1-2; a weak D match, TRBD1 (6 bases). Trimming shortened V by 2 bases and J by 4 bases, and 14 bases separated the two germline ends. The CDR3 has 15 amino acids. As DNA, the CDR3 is TGTGCCAGCAGTTTATGGGCAGGGGCGACCTATGGCTACACCTTC. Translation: CASSLWAGATYGYTF.

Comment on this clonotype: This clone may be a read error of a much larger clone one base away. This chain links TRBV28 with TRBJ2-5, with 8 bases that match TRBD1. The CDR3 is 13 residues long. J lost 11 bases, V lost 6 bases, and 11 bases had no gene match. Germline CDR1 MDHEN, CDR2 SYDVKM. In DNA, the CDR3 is TGTGCCAGCAGCCCTTACAGGGGGGATGAGCAGTACTTC. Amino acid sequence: CASSPYRGDEQYF.

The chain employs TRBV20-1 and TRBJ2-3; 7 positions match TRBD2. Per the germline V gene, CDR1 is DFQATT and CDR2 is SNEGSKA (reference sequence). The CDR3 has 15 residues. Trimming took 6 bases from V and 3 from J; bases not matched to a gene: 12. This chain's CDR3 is CSAPTAGRGTDTQYF. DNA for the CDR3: TGCAGTGCCCCCACAGCGGGGAGGGGAACAGATACGCAGTATTTT.

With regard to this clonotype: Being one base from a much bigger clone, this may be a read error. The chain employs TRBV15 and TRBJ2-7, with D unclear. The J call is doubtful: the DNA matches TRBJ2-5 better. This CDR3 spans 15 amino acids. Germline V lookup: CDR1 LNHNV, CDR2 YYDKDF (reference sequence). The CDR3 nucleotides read TGTGCCACCAGCAGAGGTCAAGTCCAAGCGGAGACCCAGTACTTC. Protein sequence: CATSRGQVQAETQYF.

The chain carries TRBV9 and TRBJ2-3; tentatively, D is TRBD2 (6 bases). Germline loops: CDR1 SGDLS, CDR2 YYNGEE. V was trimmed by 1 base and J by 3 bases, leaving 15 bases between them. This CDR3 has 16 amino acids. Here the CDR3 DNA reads TGTGCCAGCAGCGTACACGTGGTGGGGGGAACAGATACGCAGTATTTT. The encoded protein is CASSVHVVGGTDTQYF.

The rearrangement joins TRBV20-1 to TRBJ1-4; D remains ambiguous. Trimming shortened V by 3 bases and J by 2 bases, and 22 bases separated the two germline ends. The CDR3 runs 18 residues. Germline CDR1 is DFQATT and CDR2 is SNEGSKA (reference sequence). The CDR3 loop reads CSARDPGGRVGTNEKLFF. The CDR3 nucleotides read TGCAGTGCTAGGGACCCAGGAGGAAGAGTCGGGACTAATGAAAAACTGTTTTTT.

CDR3 sequence reads: CATSPKTRNEQFF. The CDR3 DNA reads as TGTGCTACGTCCCCAAAAACGAGAAATGAGCAGTTCTTC. V gene TRBV12-5 combines with J gene TRBJ2-1, with unresolved D. Germline-derived CDR1 and CDR2 are LGHNT and FRNRAP. The V end lost 10 bases, the J end lost 7 bases, and 17 bases lay between the germline ends. The CDR3 length is 13 residues.

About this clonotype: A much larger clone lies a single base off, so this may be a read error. CDR3 DNA sequence: TGTGCCTGCAGCTGGGGACGGGGTGGAAGCTACACCTTC. Its protein is CACSWGRGGSYTF. This chain links TRBV7-9 with TRBJ1-2; D might be TRBD1 (5 bases). CDR3 length: 13 amino acids. Per germline, CDR1 SEHNR and CDR2 FQNEAQ (reference sequence).

The DNA of the CDR3 is TGCAGCGTTGACGACCCAAGGGCAGATACGCAGTATTTT. This codes for CSVDDPRADTQYF. The chain employs TRBV29-1 and TRBJ2-3; the D is unclear. CDR1 is SQVTM, CDR2 ANQGSEA, per germline. V was cut by 3 bases and J by 4 bases, with 11 bases left in between. CDR3 size: 13 residues.

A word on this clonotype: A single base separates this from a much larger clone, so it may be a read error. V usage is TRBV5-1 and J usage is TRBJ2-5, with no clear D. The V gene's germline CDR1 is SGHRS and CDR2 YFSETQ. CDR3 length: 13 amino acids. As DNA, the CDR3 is TGCGCCAGCAGCTTTTCTGACCAAGGGACCCAGTACTTC. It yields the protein CASSFSDQGTQYF. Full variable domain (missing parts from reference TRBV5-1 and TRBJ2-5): KAGVTQTPRYLIKTRGQQVTLSCSPISGHRSVSWYQQTPGQGLQFLFEYFSETQRNKGNFPGRFSGRQFSNSRSEMNVSTLELGDSALYLCASSFSDQGTQYFGPGTRLLVL.

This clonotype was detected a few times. CDR3 in amino acids: CASSLFALGTRADTQYF. The CDR3 DNA follows: TGTGCCAGCAGTTTATTCGCGTTGGGGACTAGGGCGGATACGCAGTATTTT. The chain links TRBV28 to TRBJ2-3; the match to TRBD2 covers 8 bases. V lost 1 base, J lost 6 bases, and 12 bases stayed unmatched. CDR3 length: 17 residues. Germline V lookup: CDR1 MDHEN, CDR2 SYDVKM. The full variable domain, its missing parts supplied by reference TRBV28 and TRBJ2-3, is DVKVTQSSRYLVKRTGEKVFLECVQDMDHENMFWYRQDPGLGLRLIYFSYDVKMKEKGDIPEGYSVSREKKERFSLILESASTNQTSMYLCASSLFALGTRADTQYFGPGTRLTVL.